This T cell receptor (beta chain) was retrieved from a study of OX40 agonist ivuxolimab in advanced cancers. The assay was immunoSEQ multiplex PCR, and TCRdb's table has in-frame clones only and misses some. The sample records 45,000 or so clones, roughly 78% being singletons. Trimming stripped 6 bases from V and 5 bases from J, with 16 bases between. Germline CDR1 reads SGHTA; CDR2 reads FQGTGA. The CDR3 runs to 15 residues. This receptor was obtained from an adult with an advanced solid tumor such as melanoma, head and neck, liver or kidney cancer. J is TRBJ2-2 and V is TRBV7-3; D assignment may be TRBD1 or TRBD2 (6 bases each). Sequenced material: CD4+ or CD8+ T cells sorted from blood, taken in a trial of the OX40 agonist ivuxolimab. The DNA for the CDR3 is TGTGCCAGCAGACGGGGACATCGGGGGACCGGGGAGCTGTTTTTT. Translated, it gives CASRRGHRGTGELFF.